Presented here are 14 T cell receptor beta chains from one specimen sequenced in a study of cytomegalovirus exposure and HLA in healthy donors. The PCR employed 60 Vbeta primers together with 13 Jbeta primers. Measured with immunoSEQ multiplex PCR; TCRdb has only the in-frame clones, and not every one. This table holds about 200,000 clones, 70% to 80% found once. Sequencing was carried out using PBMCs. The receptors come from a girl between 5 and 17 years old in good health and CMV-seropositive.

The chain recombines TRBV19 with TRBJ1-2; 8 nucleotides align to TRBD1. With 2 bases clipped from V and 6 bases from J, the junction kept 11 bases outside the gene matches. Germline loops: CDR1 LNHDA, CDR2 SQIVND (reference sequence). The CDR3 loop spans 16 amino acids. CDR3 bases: TGTGCCAGTAGTATAAGGGGCTCAGGGGGCGACGATGGCTACACCTTC. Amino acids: CASSIRGSGGDDGYTF.

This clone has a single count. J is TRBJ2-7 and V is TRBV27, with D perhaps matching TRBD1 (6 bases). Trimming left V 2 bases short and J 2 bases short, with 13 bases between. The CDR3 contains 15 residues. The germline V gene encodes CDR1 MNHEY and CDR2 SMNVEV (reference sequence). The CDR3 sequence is CASSLEARGPYEQYF. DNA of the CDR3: TGTGCCAGCAGTTTAGAGGCCAGGGGCCCCTACGAGCAGTACTTC.

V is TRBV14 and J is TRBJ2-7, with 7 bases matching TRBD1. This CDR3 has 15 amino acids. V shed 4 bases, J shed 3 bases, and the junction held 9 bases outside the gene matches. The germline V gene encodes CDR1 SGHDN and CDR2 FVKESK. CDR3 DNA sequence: TGTGCCAGCAGCCGCCTGGGACAGACCTTCTACGAGCAGTACTTC. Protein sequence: CASSRLGQTFYEQYF.

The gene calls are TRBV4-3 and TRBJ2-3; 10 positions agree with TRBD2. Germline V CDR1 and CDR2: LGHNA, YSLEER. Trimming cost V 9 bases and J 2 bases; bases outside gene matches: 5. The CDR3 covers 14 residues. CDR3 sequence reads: CAREREGATDTQYF. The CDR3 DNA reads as TGCGCCAGGGAGCGGGAGGGGGCCACAGATACGCAGTATTTT.

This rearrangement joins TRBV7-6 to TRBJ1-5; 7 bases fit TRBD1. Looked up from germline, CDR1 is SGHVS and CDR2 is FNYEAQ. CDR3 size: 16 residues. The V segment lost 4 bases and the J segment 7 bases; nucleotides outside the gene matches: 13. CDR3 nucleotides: TGTGCCAGCAGCTGTCGAGTCAGGGGGAATAAACAGCCCCAGCATTTT. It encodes CASSCRVRGNKQPQHF.

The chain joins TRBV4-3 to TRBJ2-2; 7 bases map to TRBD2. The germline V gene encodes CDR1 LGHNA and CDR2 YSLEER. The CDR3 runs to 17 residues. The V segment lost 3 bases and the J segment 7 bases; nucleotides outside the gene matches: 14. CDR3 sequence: CASSHELRLSGDGELFF. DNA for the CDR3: TGCGCCAGCAGCCACGAACTCCGTTTGAGCGGGGACGGGGAGCTGTTTTTT.

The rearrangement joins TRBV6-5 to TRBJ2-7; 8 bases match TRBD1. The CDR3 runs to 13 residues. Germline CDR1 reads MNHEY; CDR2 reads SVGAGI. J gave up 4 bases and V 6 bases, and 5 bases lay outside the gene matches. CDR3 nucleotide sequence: TGTGCCAGCAGGCGACAGGGGCAGTACGAGCAGTACTTC. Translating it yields CASRRQGQYEQYF.

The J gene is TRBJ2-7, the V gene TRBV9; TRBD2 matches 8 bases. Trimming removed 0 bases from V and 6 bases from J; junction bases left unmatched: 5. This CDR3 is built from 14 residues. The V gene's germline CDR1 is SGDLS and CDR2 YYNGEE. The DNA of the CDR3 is TGTGCCAGCAGCGTAGTCGGGGGGGCCTCCGAGCAGTACTTC. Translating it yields CASSVVGGASEQYF.

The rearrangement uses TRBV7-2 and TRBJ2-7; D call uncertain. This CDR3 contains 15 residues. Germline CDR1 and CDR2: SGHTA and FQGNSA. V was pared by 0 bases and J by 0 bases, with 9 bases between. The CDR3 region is CASSLASSSSYEQYF. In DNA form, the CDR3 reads TGTGCCAGCAGCTTAGCGAGTTCAAGCTCCTACGAGCAGTACTTC.

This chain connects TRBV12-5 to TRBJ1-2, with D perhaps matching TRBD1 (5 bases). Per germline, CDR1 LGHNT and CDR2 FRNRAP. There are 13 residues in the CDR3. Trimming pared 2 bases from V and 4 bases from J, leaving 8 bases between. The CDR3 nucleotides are TGTGCTAGTGGTTTGCTCACAGGCTATGGCTACACCTTC. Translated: CASGLLTGYGYTF.

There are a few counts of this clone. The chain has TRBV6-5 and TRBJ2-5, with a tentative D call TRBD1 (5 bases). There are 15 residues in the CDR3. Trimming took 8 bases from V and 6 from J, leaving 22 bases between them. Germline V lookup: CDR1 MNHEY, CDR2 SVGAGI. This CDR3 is CASQTRTRSPKTQYF. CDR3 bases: TGTGCCAGCCAAACCAGGACAAGGTCCCCCAAGACCCAGTACTTC.

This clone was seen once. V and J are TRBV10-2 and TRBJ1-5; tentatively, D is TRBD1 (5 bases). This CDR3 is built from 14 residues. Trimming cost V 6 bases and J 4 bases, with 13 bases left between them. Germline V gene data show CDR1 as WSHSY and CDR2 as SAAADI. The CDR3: CASSQAGGNQPQHF. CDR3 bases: TGCGCCAGCAGCCAGGCGGGGGGTAATCAGCCCCAGCATTTT.

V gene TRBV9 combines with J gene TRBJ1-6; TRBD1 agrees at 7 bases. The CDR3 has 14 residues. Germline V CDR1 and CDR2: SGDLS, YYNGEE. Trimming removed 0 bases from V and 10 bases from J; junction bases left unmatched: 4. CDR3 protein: CASSVEAGGSPLHF. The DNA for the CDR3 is TGTGCCAGCAGCGTAGAGGCAGGGGGATCACCCCTCCACTTT. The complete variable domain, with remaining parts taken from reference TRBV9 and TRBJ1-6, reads DSGVTQTPKHLITATGQRVTLRCSPRSGDLSVYWYQQSLDQGLQFLIQYYNGEERAKGNILERFSAQQFPDLHSELNLSSLELGDSALYFCASSVEAGGSPLHFGNGTRLTVT.

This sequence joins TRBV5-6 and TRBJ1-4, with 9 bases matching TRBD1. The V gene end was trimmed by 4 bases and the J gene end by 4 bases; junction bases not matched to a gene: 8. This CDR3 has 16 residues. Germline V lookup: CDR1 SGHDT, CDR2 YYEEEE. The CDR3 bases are TGTGCCAGCAGCACCGGGACAGGGTGGGATAATGAAAAACTGTTTTTT. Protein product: CASSTGTGWDNEKLFF.